This T cell receptor beta chain emerged from a study of blood T cells in healthy people across ages. Whole-study findings and limits: In older individuals, TCR beta diversity per million T cells was lower, falling roughly linearly with age.

A sample-barcoded 5' primer and a J-beta primer mix were used in a second PCR of roughly 6 to 11 cycles. A template-switch adaptor with 12 random nucleotides tagged each cDNA molecule. TCRdb re-called the 5' RACE reads with MiXCR, one entry per CDR3 protein. The sample has hundreds of thousands of distinct CDR3 sequences, approximately 29% seen once; the top ten hold 15% to 17%. To note about this clonotype: No antigen is known for it.

The CDR3 spans 15 residues. Germline trimming cut 5 bases from V and 5 bases from J; bases unmatched to any gene: 11. The germline V gene has CDR1 SGHTA and CDR2 FQGNSA. The source is a woman over 75 in good health. The sample was blood. This sequence joins TRBV7-2 and TRBJ1-1; 7 bases match TRBD1. CDR3 DNA sequence: TGTGCCAGCAGCGGGCTCGACAGGGCCGCAACTGAAGCTTTCTTT. It translates to CASSGLDRAATEAFF.